This T cell receptor (beta chain) came from a study of cytomegalovirus exposure and HLA in healthy donors. As regards this clone: Antigen: not known.

The PCR used 60 Vbeta and 13 Jbeta primers. The table came from immunoSEQ multiplex PCR; TCRdb's copy has only in-frame clones and leaves some out. Among 110,000 to 150,000 clones listed, 77% were seen once. CDR1 and CDR2 from the germline V gene are MGHDK and SYGVNS. Trimming took off 6 bases at V and 5 bases at J, with 13 bases between the two ends. The length of the CDR3 is 13 residues. Overall study findings and caveats: An analysis that was carried out later associated fewer than 20,000 TCR beta sequences with HLA alleles at 0.05 false discovery rate. Further analysis, carried out later, found HLA-associated TCR beta chains more clonally expanded than equally common other chains. Fewer N-insertions than the roughly 670-donor mean were reportedly shown by an Asian-associated ancestry cluster in a later analysis.

The chain joins TRBV25-1 to TRBJ1-1; D might be TRBD1 (5 bases). The clonotype comes from a male donor in good health and CMV-seronegative. The material sequenced was PBMCs. The CDR3 DNA reads as TGTGCCAGCAGAGTATTTCAGGGAACTGAAGCTTTCTTT. This encodes CASRVFQGTEAFF.